The T cell receptor beta chain under discussion was sequenced for a study of blood T cell repertoires in COVID-19. On the study more broadly: Some COVID-19 samples were acute and others convalescent; all came from the United States, Italy and Spain. T cells, B-cell-depleted T cells, or PBMCs supplied cDNA or gDNA.

In the authors' methods: Nucleated cell counts were estimated from reference gene primer amplification. Some clones are missing from TCRdb's copy, which holds only in-frame ones; the method was immunoSEQ multiplex PCR. That table supplies the V and J calls and clone size; D and trimming were determined from the DNA. The sample contains roughly 180,000 clones, 70% to 85% of which appear only once. Sequencing used peripheral blood. This sequence was found in a woman aged 30 to 39 with acute or convalescent COVID-19.

The CDR3 bases are TGTGCCAGTAGTATCTTCGACAATGAGCAGTTCTTC. This encodes CASSIFDNEQFF. This chain joins TRBV19 and TRBJ2-1; D remains ambiguous. The CDR3 length is 12 residues. Germline loops: CDR1 LNHDA, CDR2 SQIVND (reference sequence). V shed 3 bases and J shed 5 bases, with 5 bases lying between them.